This entry features one TCR beta chain sequence. The data derive from a study of blood T cell repertoires in COVID-19. The trim removed 9 bases at V and 6 bases at J, leaving 5 bases unmatched. Germline V gene data show CDR1 as ENHRY and CDR2 as SYGVKD. This CDR3 is built from 11 residues. Sequencing used immunoSEQ multiplex PCR; TCRdb keeps in-frame clones, though not all of them. This table holds 100,000 to 150,000 clones, more than 70% found once. The sample comprised peripheral blood. V gene TRBV10-3 combines with J gene TRBJ2-7; TRBD1 agrees at 7 bases. The TCR was taken from a man in his fifties with acute or convalescent COVID-19. The CDR3 sequence: CAMGPGGEQYF. The DNA for the CDR3 is TGTGCCATGGGACCAGGGGGCGAGCAGTACTTC.